Following are 18 T cell receptor beta chains from one sample sequenced in a study of cytomegalovirus exposure and HLA in healthy donors. Sequencing used immunoSEQ multiplex PCR; TCRdb keeps in-frame clones, though not all of them. Found here are 150,000 to 200,000 clones, about 90% of them singletons; the top ten hold about 3%. The specimen sequenced was PBMCs. The receptor source for this set is a woman aged 18-35 years in good health and CMV-seropositive.

The chain uses TRBV11-1 and TRBJ2-7, with 9 positions matching TRBD1. Germline loops: CDR1 SGHAT, CDR2 FQDESV (reference sequence). This CDR3 has 14 residues. V gave up 5 bases and J gave up 5 bases; unmatched junction bases: 7. In nucleotides, the CDR3 is TGTGCCAGCAGCCCCCGGGACAGGGTGAACGAGCAGTACTTC. This gives the protein CASSPRDRVNEQYF.

V gene TRBV5-1 combines with J gene TRBJ1-1; the match to TRBD1 covers 8 bases. Looked up from germline, CDR1 is SGHRS and CDR2 is YFSETQ. This CDR3 spans 16 amino acids. V shed 4 bases, J shed 0 bases, and the junction held 8 bases outside the gene matches. CDR3 nucleotides: TGCGCCAGCAGCGCGACCGGGACAGGATTGAACACTGAAGCTTTCTTT. Its translation: CASSATGTGLNTEAFF.

This rearrangement joins TRBV7-9 to TRBJ2-1; 8 bases line up with TRBD2. This CDR3 spans 17 amino acids. In germline, CDR1 is SEHNR, CDR2 FQNEAQ (reference sequence). V lost 6 bases and J lost 4; bases outside the gene matches: 14. The CDR3 DNA sequence: TGTGCCAGCAGTCCTAGGACTAGCACGGTGGGGTACAATGAGCAGTTCTTC. This sequence encodes CASSPRTSTVGYNEQFF.

The chain carries TRBV14 and TRBJ2-3; D unclear. This CDR3 is built from 13 residues. V was cut by 2 bases and J by 3 bases, with 6 bases left in between. Germline V gene data show CDR1 as SGHDN and CDR2 as FVKESK. This CDR3 is CASSQRVTDTQYF. The CDR3 nucleotides are TGTGCCAGCAGCCAAAGAGTTACAGATACGCAGTATTTT.

The rearrangement uses TRBV30 and TRBJ2-3; TRBD1 is a possible D gene (6 bases). The CDR3 is made up of 14 amino acids. The V and J ends lost 4 bases and 3 bases respectively, with 14 bases between them. Germline CDR1 and CDR2: GTSNPN and SVGIG (reference sequence). CDR3 residues: CAWKWGPGTDTQYF. In nucleotides, the CDR3 is TGTGCCTGGAAATGGGGGCCTGGGACAGATACGCAGTATTTT.

The chain joins TRBV4-1 to TRBJ1-2; TRBD1 aligns across 7 bases. The CDR3 loop spans 15 amino acids. The J segment lost 2 bases and the V segment lost 4 bases, leaving 7 bases of the junction unmatched. The germline CDR1 and CDR2 sequences are MGHRA and YSYEKL. CDR3 amino acids: CASSLRGQQNYGYTF. As DNA, the CDR3 is TGCGCCAGCAGCCTACGGGGACAGCAAAACTATGGCTACACCTTC.

The V gene is TRBV6-4, the J gene TRBJ2-3, with TRBD2 matching 10 bases. There are 14 residues in the CDR3. V lost 4 bases to trimming and J lost 4 bases; unmatched junction nucleotides: 2. Germline V CDR1 and CDR2: MRHNA, SNTAGT. CDR3 bases: TGTGCCAGCAGTGCGGGACTAGCGTCAGATACGCAGTATTTT. Amino acids: CASSAGLASDTQYF.

The chain uses TRBV10-3 and TRBJ2-3; TRBD1 aligns across 10 bases. J was trimmed by 2 bases and V by 10 bases; bases with no gene match: 6. The CDR3 covers 14 residues. Germline CDR1 reads ENHRY; CDR2 reads SYGVKD. The chain's CDR3 is CATLGQGTTDTQYF. CDR3 DNA: TGTGCCACCCTGGGACAGGGGACCACAGATACGCAGTATTTT.

This chain uses TRBV7-7 with TRBJ2-3; TRBD2 aligns across 13 bases. Germline values: CDR1 SSHAT, CDR2 FNYEAQ (reference sequence). This CDR3 is built from 16 residues. J was trimmed by 6 bases and V by 1 base; bases with no gene match: 4. The CDR3 DNA reads as TGTGCCAGCAGCTTAGATGGGACTAGCGGGGCGGATACGCAGTATTTT. It specifies CASSLDGTSGADTQYF.

The rearrangement uses TRBV5-4 and TRBJ1-4; TRBD1 is a possible D gene (5 bases). CDR1 is SGHNT and CDR2 is YYREEE in the germline V gene (reference sequence). CDR3 length: 18 residues. The V end lost 4 bases, the J end lost 0 bases, and 19 bases lay between the germline ends. CDR3 coding DNA: TGTGCCAGCAGCCAGAACCCAGGGCCGCCTCCAACTAATGAAAAACTGTTTTTT. Protein sequence: CASSQNPGPPPTNEKLFF.

The chain couples TRBV6-5 to TRBJ2-7, with 8 bases that match TRBD2. The CDR3 covers 16 residues. Germline trimming cut 1 base from V and 0 bases from J; bases unmatched to any gene: 5. The germline CDR1 and CDR2 sequences are MNHEY and SVGAGI. The CDR3 is CASSYLLAGGSYEQYF. The CDR3 DNA sequence: TGTGCCAGCAGTTACTTGCTAGCGGGTGGCTCCTACGAGCAGTACTTC.

The rearrangement joins TRBV18 to TRBJ2-7; possible D gene TRBD2, 7 bases. Trimming removed 6 bases from V and 7 bases from J, with 19 bases in between. The CDR3 length is 14 residues. From germline, CDR1 is KGHSH and CDR2 LQKENI. CDR3: CASSLGGALGEQYF. CDR3 DNA sequence: TGTGCCAGCTCCCTAGGGGGGGCACTAGGAGAGCAGTACTTC.

This clone appeared a single time. This chain uses TRBV10-3 with TRBJ2-7; D might be TRBD1 (5 bases). From germline, CDR1 is ENHRY and CDR2 SYGVKD. CDR3 length: 13 residues. Trimming removed 6 bases from V and 2 bases from J, with 11 bases in between. Here the CDR3 DNA reads TGTGCCATCAGCCTCGCGGACACCTACGAGCAGTACTTC. It encodes CAISLADTYEQYF.

CDR3 in DNA: TGTGCCAGCAGCTTGGTCGGGGATCACACTGAAGCTTTCTTT. It is translated as CASSLVGDHTEAFF. The V call is TRBV5-8, the J call TRBJ1-1; no clear D gene. V was pared by 0 bases and J by 3 bases, with 9 bases between. This CDR3 has 14 residues. In germline, CDR1 is SGHTS, CDR2 YDEGEE.

The chain carries TRBV6-5 and TRBJ2-5; D possibly corresponds to TRBD1 (6 bases). Germline V gene lookup returns CDR1 MNHEY and CDR2 SVGAGI. With 5 bases removed from V and 7 bases from J, the gap between germline ends came to 17 bases. The CDR3 loop spans 14 amino acids. The chain's CDR3 is CASSRRQELGTQYF. CDR3 nucleotide sequence: TGTGCCAGCAGTAGGAGACAGGAGCTAGGGACCCAGTACTTC.

The J gene is TRBJ1-6, the V gene TRBV7-6, with TRBD1 matching over 8 bases. Germline V CDR1 and CDR2: SGHVS, FNYEAQ. The CDR3 is 18 residues long. Losses at the gene ends were 5 bases for V and 0 bases for J; bases not matched to a gene: 9. CDR3 amino acids: CASSHPDREVSYNSPLHF. For the CDR3, the DNA is TGTGCCAGCAGCCACCCGGACAGGGAGGTCTCCTATAATTCACCCCTCCACTTT.

The V gene is TRBV6-5, the J gene TRBJ2-7, with TRBD1 identical over 8 bases. CDR3 length: 15 residues. Germline lookup yields CDR1 MNHEY and CDR2 SVGAGI. Trimming took 5 bases from V and 0 from J; bases not matched to a gene: 6. CDR3 DNA sequence: TGTGCCAGCAGTAGGGGACAGGCTAGCTCCTACGAGCAGTACTTC. As protein: CASSRGQASSYEQYF.

This rearrangement joins TRBV5-1 to TRBJ2-7, with D maybe TRBD2 (5 bases). Germline V gene data show CDR1 as SGHRS and CDR2 as YFSETQ. V dropped 0 bases and J dropped 4 bases, with 17 bases sitting between them. The length of the CDR3 is 16 residues. CDR3 residues: CASSLAGREAIYEQYF. As DNA, the CDR3 is TGCGCCAGCAGCTTGGCCGGACGGGAAGCGATTTACGAGCAGTACTTC.